Sequencing of this TCR beta chain was carried out in a study of T cells after yellow fever vaccination. For TCR, cDNA came from 5'RACE template switching, which added a universal primer site and UMIs. TCRdb re-called the 5' RACE reads through MiXCR, storing one row per CDR3 protein. The repertoire consists of 250,000 to 300,000 distinct CDR3 sequences, with roughly 4.8% occurring once and the leading ten covering around 3.5%. In this sample, this clonotype turned up a few times. As yet, its antigen is unknown. V was pared by 2 bases and J by 6 bases, with 19 bases between. Germline V gene sequence: CDR1 LNHDA, CDR2 SQIVND (reference sequence). The CDR3 sequence is 17 residues long. Study outcomes and limitations: Reappearance after the booster was seen for most primary-vaccination clones, at 96% CD4 and 70% to 90% CD8.

The chain links TRBV19 to TRBJ1-4; D uncertain. Source: CD4+ T cells sorted from PBMCs, taken on the day of the yellow fever booster vaccination. The TCR sequence derives from a man aged 18 to 30 who received the YFV17D yellow fever vaccine. In DNA, the CDR3 is TGTGCCAGTAGTATAAGGGTCGGACGGAGAGCAGATGAAAAACTGTTTTTT. Encoded protein: CASSIRVGRRADEKLFF.